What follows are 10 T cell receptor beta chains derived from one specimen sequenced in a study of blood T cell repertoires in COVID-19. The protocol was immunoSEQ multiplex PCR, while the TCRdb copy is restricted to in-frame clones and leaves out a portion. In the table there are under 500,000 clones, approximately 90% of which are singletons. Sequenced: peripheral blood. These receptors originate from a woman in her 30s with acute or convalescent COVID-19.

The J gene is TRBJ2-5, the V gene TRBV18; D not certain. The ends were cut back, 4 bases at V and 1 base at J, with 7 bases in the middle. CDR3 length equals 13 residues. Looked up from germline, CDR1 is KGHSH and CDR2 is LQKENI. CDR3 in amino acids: CASSRGAQETQYF. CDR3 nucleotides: TGTGCCAGCTCACGAGGAGCCCAAGAGACCCAGTACTTC.

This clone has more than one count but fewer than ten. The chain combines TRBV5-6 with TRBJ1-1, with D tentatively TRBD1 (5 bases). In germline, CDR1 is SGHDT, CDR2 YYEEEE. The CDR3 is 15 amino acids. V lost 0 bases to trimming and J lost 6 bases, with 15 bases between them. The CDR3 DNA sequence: TGTGCCAGCAGCTTGGCCCCAGGGACTGTCTCTGAAGCTTTCTTT. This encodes CASSLAPGTVSEAFF.

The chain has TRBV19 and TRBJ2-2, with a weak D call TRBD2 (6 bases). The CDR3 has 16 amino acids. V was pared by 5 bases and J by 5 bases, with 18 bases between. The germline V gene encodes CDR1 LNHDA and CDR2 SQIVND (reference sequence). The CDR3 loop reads CASSVAGEVGTGELFF. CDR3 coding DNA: TGTGCCAGTAGTGTAGCCGGGGAGGTAGGAACCGGGGAGCTGTTTTTT.

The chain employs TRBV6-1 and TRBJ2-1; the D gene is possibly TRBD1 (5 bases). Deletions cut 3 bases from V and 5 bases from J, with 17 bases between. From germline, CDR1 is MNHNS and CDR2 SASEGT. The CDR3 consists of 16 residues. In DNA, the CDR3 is TGTGCCAGCAGTGATAGTTGGGGCGTTAGGAACAATGAGCAGTTCTTC. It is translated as CASSDSWGVRNNEQFF.

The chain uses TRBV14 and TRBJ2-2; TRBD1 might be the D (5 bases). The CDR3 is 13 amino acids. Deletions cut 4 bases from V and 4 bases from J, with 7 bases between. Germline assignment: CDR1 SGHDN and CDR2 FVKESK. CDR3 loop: CASSRQSTGELFF. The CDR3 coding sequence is TGTGCCAGCAGCCGACAGAGCACCGGGGAGCTGTTTTTT.

CDR3 nucleotide sequence: TGCAGTGCTAGGGTGGTCGGTGGCTACACCTTC. Its protein is CSARVVGGYTF. This chain connects TRBV20-1 to TRBJ1-2; D not resolved. Trimming left V 3 bases short and J 7 bases short, with 9 bases between. This CDR3 is 11 amino acids long. CDR1 and CDR2 (germline): DFQATT, SNEGSKA (reference sequence).

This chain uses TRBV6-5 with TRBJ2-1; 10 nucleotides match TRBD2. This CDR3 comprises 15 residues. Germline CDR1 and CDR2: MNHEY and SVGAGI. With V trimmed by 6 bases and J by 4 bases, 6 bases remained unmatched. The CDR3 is CASSRSGGAYNEQFF. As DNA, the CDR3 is TGTGCCAGCAGCCGAAGCGGGGGGGCATACAATGAGCAGTTCTTC.

The CDR3 DNA sequence: TGTGCCAGCAGCTCAGACAGGGCCCAACGTTTTTCAACTAATGAAAAACTGTTTTTT. It codes for CASSSDRAQRFSTNEKLFF. V is TRBV7-8 and J is TRBJ1-4, with 7 bases fitting TRBD1. In germline, CDR1 is SGHVS, CDR2 FQNEAQ. The CDR3 consists of 19 residues. V lost 4 bases and J lost 0; bases outside the gene matches: 14.

In nucleotides, the CDR3 is TGCGCCAGCAGCCAAAAATGGAGCGGGGACACTGAAGCTTTCTTT. This encodes CASSQKWSGDTEAFF. The chain couples TRBV4-1 to TRBJ1-1, with D unclear. From germline, CDR1 is MGHRA and CDR2 YSYEKL. Trimming removed 2 bases from V and 3 bases from J, with 13 bases in between. The CDR3 totals 15 residues.

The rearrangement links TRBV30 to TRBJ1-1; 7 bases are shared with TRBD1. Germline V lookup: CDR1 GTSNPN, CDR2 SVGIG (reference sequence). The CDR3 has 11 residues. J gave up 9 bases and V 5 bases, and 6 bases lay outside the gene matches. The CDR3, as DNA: TGTGCCTGGCAGCCGGGACAGCAAGCTTTCTTT. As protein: CAWQPGQQAFF.